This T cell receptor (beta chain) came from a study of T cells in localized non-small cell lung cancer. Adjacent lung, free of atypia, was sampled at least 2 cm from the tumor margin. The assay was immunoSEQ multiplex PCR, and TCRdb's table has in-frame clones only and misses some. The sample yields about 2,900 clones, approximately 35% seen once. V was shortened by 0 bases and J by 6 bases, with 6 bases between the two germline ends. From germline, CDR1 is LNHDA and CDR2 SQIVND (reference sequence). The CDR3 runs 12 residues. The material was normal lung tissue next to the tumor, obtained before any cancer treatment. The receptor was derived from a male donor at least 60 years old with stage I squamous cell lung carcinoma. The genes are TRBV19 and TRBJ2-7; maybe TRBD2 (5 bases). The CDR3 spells CASSIDRGEQYF. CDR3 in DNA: TGTGCCAGTAGTATAGATCGGGGCGAGCAGTACTTC.